The 9 T cell receptor beta chains reported below all come from one sample, sequenced in a study of T cell responses to AZD1222 COVID-19 vaccine. Clones were sequenced by immunoSEQ multiplex PCR, and TCRdb holds only the in-frame ones, with some missing. The sample holds more than 110,000 clones, approximately 90% seen once. Here the sequenced sample was peripheral blood, taken on day 0 of AZD1222 vaccination. These receptors were taken from an adult in good health.

This chain joins TRBV9 and TRBJ1-1; D is ambiguous. There are 15 residues in the CDR3. Germline loops: CDR1 SGDLS, CDR2 YYNGEE. V lost 1 base, J lost 1 base, and 11 bases lay in between. CDR3 in DNA: TGTGCCAGCAGCGTAAACGGGTTTGCGAACACTGAAGCTTTCTTT. It encodes CASSVNGFANTEAFF.

The gene calls are TRBV6-5 and TRBJ1-5; D call uncertain. Germline-derived CDR1 and CDR2 are MNHEY and SVGAGI. V dropped 5 bases and J dropped 4 bases, with 12 bases sitting between them. This CDR3 is built from 14 residues. The chain's CDR3 is CASSPQTGNQPQHF. The CDR3 DNA reads as TGTGCCAGCAGTCCCCAGACGGGGAATCAGCCCCAGCATTTT.

This chain joins TRBV3-1 (or the pseudogene TRBV3-2) and TRBJ2-7; TRBD1 is a possible D gene (6 bases). The V gene lost 1 base and the J gene lost 7 bases, with 17 bases spanning the gap. The CDR3 length is 15 residues. CDR1 and CDR2 from the germline V gene are LGHDT and YNNKEL (reference sequence). The CDR3 coding sequence is TGTGCCAGCAGCCAAGTTCAGGGACACAGCAAGGAGCAGTACTTC. Translation gives CASSQVQGHSKEQYF.

The V call is TRBV7-3, the J call TRBJ1-6; D is undetermined. CDR3 size: 13 residues. Germline V gives CDR1 SGHTA, CDR2 FQGTGA. Trimming shortened V by 2 bases and J by 13 bases, and 12 bases separated the two germline ends. The CDR3 loop is CASSLGRLSPLHF. The CDR3 nucleotides are TGTGCCAGCAGCTTAGGCAGGTTGTCTCCCCTCCACTTT. The entire variable domain, with the rest obtained from reference TRBV7-3 and TRBJ1-6, is as follows: GAGVSQTPSNKVTEKGKYVELRCDPISGHTALYWYRQSLGQGPEFLIYFQGTGAADDSGLPNDRFFAVRPEGSVSTLKIQRTERGDSAVYLCASSLGRLSPLHFGNGTRLTVT.

For the CDR3, the DNA is TGTGCCAGTAGTATTAGTCGGGGCAATTCACCCCTCCACTTT. Translating it yields CASSISRGNSPLHF. The chain combines TRBV19 with TRBJ1-6, with D possibly TRBD1 on 5 matching bases. This CDR3 has 14 residues. CDR1 and CDR2 (germline): LNHDA, SQIVND (reference sequence). Deletions cut 3 bases from V and 7 bases from J, with 10 bases between.

The chain is built from TRBV11-2 and TRBJ1-6, with 8 bases aligning to TRBD1. Germline-derived CDR1 and CDR2 are SGHAT and FQNNGV. The CDR3 is 15 amino acids. V dropped 5 bases and J dropped 4; count of bases not matched to a gene: 4. Here the CDR3 DNA reads TGTGCCAGCAGCCCCAACAGGGGGTATAATTCACCCCTCCACTTT. It is translated as CASSPNRGYNSPLHF. Full variable domain (remainder filled in from reference TRBV11-2 and TRBJ1-6): EAGVAQSPRYKIIEKRQSVAFWCNPISGHATLYWYQQILGQGPKLLIQFQNNGVVDDSQLPKDRFSAERLKGVDSTLKIQPAKLEDSAVYLCASSPNRGYNSPLHFGNGTRLTVT.

The V call is TRBV3-1 (or the pseudogene TRBV3-2), the J call TRBJ2-7; no clear D gene. Germline lookup yields CDR1 LGHDT and CDR2 YNNKEL (reference sequence). The CDR3 has 14 residues. Trimming cost V 1 base and J 5 bases, with 12 bases left between them. CDR3 bases: TGTGCCAGCAGCCAAGTAAGTTGGGCCAACGAGCAGTACTTC. Protein sequence: CASSQVSWANEQYF.

This chain uses TRBV9 with TRBJ2-7; 7 bases map to TRBD2. Looked up from germline, CDR1 is SGDLS and CDR2 is YYNGEE. J lost 2 bases, V lost 3 bases, and 5 bases had no gene match. The CDR3 runs 14 residues. The CDR3 spells CASSEGLAAYEQYF. The CDR3, as DNA: TGTGCCAGCAGCGAGGGGCTAGCGGCCTACGAGCAGTACTTC.

This clone was picked up a small number of times. This chain links TRBV19 with TRBJ1-2; no firm D call. The CDR3 loop spans 15 amino acids. Trimming pared 3 bases from V and 8 bases from J, leaving 19 bases between. Germline V lookup: CDR1 LNHDA, CDR2 SQIVND (reference sequence). CDR3 loop: CASSILILGFGGYTF. The CDR3 nucleotides are TGTGCCAGTAGTATCCTAATTCTCGGTTTTGGAGGCTACACCTTC. The whole variable domain, filled in from reference TRBV19 and TRBJ1-2, reads DGGITQSPKYLFRKEGQNVTLSCEQNLNHDAMYWYRQDPGQGLRLIYYSQIVNDFQKGDIAEGYSVSREKKESFPLTVTSAQKNPTAFYLCASSILILGFGGYTFGSGTRLTVV.